One sample yielded the 5 T cell receptor beta chains listed below, sequenced in a study. Sequenced by immunoSEQ multiplex PCR; TCRdb stores in-frame clones only, minus some. The repertoire holds approximately 70,000 clones, with 93% as singletons. Sequenced: PBMCs. The origin of the receptors is a man aged 35 to 55 with rheumatoid arthritis.

This chain connects TRBV5-5 to TRBJ1-5; D uncertain. Trimming cost V 1 base and J 5 bases, with 10 bases left between them. Germline loops: CDR1 SGHKS, CDR2 YYEKEE (reference sequence). The CDR3 loop spans 14 amino acids. The CDR3 is CASSLWGSDQPQHF. CDR3 bases: TGTGCCAGCAGCTTGTGGGGTTCGGATCAGCCCCAGCATTTT. Variable domain in full (rest from reference TRBV5-5 and TRBJ1-5): DAGVTQSPTHLIKTRGQQVTLRCSPISGHKSVSWYQQVLGQGPQFIFQYYEKEERGRGNFPDRFSARQFPNYSSELNVNALLLGDSALYLCASSLWGSDQPQHFGDGTRLSIL.

The CDR3 loop is CASSPQALSYNEQFF. CDR3 bases: TGTGCCAGCAGTCCCCAGGCCCTCTCCTACAATGAGCAGTTCTTC. The chain links TRBV27 to TRBJ2-1; the D is unclear. The germline V and J ends were trimmed by 5 bases and 0 bases, with 11 bases remaining between them. CDR3 length equals 15 residues. CDR1 MNHEY and CDR2 SMNVEV come from the germline V gene (reference sequence).

This rearrangement joins TRBV9 to TRBJ1-1; perhaps TRBD1 as D (6 bases). The CDR3 consists of 15 residues. Trimming took 4 bases from V and 0 from J, leaving 13 bases between them. Germline V gene data show CDR1 as SGDLS and CDR2 as YYNGEE. CDR3 sequence: CASSSLQGLNTEAFF. The CDR3 nucleotides read TGTGCCAGCAGCTCCCTACAGGGTTTGAACACTGAAGCTTTCTTT.

The rearrangement uses TRBV7-3 and TRBJ2-2; TRBD1 matches at 8 bases. Germline values: CDR1 SGHTA, CDR2 FQGTGA. V shed 5 bases and J 5 bases; nucleotides not matched to a gene: 7. The CDR3 is 15 amino acids. The CDR3 bases are TGTGCCAGCAGCCCCCGGACAGGGTTTACCGGGGAGCTGTTTTTT. This gives the protein CASSPRTGFTGELFF.

The rearrangement joins TRBV14 to TRBJ2-7; no clear D gene. The V end lost 1 base, the J end lost 0 bases, and 4 bases lay between the germline ends. Germline CDR1 and CDR2: SGHDN and FVKESK. This CDR3 is built from 13 residues. CDR3 loop: CASSQGNSYEQYF. The CDR3 DNA follows: TGTGCCAGCAGCCAAGGCAACTCCTACGAGCAGTACTTC.